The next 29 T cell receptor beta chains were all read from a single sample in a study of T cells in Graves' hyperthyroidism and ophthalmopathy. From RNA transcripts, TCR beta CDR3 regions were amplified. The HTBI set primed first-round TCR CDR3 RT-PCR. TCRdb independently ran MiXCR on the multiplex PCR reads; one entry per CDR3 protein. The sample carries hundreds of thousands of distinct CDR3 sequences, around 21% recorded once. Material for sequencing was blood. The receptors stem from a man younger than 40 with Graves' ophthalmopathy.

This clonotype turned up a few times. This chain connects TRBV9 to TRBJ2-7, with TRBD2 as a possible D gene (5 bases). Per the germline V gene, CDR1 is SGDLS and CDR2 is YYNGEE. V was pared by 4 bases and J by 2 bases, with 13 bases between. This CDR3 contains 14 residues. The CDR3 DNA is TGTGCCAGCAGCACGAGCGGAGACCCCTACGAGCAGTACTTC. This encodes CASSTSGDPYEQYF.

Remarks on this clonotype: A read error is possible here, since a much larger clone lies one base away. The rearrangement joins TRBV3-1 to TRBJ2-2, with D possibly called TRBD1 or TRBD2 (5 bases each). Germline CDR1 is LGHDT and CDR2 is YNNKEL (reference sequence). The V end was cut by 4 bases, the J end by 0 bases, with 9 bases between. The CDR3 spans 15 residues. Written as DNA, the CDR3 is TGTGCCAGCAGCCGGGGGTACGCGAACACCGGGGAGCTGTTTTTT. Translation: CASSRGYANTGELFF.

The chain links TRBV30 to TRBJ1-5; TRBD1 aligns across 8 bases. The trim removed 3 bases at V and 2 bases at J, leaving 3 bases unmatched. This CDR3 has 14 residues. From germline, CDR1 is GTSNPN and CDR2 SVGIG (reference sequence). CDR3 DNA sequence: TGTGCCTGGAGGGACAGGGAGCGCAATCAGCCCCAGCATTTT. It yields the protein CAWRDRERNQPQHF.

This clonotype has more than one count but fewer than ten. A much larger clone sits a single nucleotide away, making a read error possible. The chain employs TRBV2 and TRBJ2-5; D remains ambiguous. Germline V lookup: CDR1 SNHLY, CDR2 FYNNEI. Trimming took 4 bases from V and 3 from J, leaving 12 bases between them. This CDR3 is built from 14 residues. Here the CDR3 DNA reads TGTGCCAGCAGTGTGCGTGGCAGTAAAGAGACCCAGTACTTC. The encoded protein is CASSVRGSKETQYF.

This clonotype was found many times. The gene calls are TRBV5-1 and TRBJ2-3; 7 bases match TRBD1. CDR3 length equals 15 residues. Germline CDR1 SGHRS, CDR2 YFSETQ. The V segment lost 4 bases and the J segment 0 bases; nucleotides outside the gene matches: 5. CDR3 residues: CASSETGLSTDTQYF. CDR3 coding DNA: TGCGCCAGCAGCGAGACAGGGTTGAGCACAGATACGCAGTATTTT.

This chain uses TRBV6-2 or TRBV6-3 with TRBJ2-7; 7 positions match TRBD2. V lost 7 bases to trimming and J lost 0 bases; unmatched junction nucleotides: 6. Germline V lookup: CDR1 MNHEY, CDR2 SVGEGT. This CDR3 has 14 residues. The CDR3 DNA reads TGTGCCAGCATGGGTTGGGACTACTCCTACGAGCAGTACTTC. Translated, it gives CASMGWDYSYEQYF.

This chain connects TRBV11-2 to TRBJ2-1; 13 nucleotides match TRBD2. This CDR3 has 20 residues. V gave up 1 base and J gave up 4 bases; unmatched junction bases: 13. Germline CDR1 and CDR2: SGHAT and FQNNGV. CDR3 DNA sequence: TGTGCCAGCAGCTTAGTTTCGGGACTAGCGGGGAGGGCTGAGTACAATGAGCAGTTCTTC. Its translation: CASSLVSGLAGRAEYNEQFF.

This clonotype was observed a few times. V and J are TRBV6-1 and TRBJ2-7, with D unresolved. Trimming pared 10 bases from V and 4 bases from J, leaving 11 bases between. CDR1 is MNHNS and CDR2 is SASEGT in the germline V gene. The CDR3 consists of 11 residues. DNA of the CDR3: TGTGCCACCGCAGAGGTGTACGAGCAGTACTTC. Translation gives CATAEVYEQYF.

CDR3 amino acids: CASSPLSLGEQFF. CDR3 DNA: TGTGCCAGCTCACCACTAAGCCTTGGGGAGCAGTTCTTC. The gene calls are TRBV18 and TRBJ2-1; D is undetermined. CDR3 size: 13 residues. The V gene lost 1 base and the J gene lost 10 bases, with 11 bases spanning the gap. Germline-derived CDR1 and CDR2 are KGHSH and LQKENI.

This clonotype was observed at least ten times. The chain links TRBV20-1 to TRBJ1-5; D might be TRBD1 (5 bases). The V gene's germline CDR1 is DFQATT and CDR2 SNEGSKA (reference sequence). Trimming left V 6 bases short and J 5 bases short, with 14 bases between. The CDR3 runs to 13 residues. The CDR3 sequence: CSATGTDYQPQHF. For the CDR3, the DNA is TGCAGTGCAACCGGGACGGACTATCAGCCCCAGCATTTT.

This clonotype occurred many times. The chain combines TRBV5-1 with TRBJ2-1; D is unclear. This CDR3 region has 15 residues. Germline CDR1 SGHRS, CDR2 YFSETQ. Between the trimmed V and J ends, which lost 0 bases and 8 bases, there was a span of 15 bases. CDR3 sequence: CASSLEGTLVDEQFF. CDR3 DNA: TGCGCCAGCAGCTTGGAGGGTACCCTGGTCGATGAGCAGTTCTTC. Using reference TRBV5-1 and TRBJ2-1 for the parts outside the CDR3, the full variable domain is KAGVTQTPRYLIKTRGQQVTLSCSPISGHRSVSWYQQTPGQGLQFLFEYFSETQRNKGNFPGRFSGRQFSNSRSEMNVSTLELGDSALYLCASSLEGTLVDEQFFGPGTRLTVL.

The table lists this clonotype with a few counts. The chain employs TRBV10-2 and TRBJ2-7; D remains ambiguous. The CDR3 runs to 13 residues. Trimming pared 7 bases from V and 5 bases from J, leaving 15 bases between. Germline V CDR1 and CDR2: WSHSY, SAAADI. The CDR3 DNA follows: TGCGCCAGCACCCCTGAGACACCTCACGAGCAGTACTTC. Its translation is CASTPETPHEQYF.

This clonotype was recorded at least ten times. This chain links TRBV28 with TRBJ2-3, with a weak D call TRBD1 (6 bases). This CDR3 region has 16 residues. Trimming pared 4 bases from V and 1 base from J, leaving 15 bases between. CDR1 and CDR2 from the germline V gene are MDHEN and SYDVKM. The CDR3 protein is CASSSTRGWGTDTQYF. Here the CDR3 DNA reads TGTGCCAGCAGTTCGACCAGGGGTTGGGGCACAGATACGCAGTATTTT.

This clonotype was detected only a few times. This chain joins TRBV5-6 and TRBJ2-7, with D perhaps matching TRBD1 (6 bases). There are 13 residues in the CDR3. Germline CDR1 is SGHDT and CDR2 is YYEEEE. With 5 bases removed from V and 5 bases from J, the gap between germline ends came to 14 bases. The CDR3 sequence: CASSQPGHNEQYF. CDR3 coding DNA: TGTGCCAGCAGTCAGCCGGGACATAACGAGCAGTACTTC.

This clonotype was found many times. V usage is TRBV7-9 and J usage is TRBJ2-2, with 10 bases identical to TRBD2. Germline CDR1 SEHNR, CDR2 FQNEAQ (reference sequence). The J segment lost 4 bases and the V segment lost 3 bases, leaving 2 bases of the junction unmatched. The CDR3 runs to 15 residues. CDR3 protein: CASSLTSGSTGELFF. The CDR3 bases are TGTGCCAGCAGCTTGACTAGCGGGTCCACCGGGGAGCTGTTTTTT.

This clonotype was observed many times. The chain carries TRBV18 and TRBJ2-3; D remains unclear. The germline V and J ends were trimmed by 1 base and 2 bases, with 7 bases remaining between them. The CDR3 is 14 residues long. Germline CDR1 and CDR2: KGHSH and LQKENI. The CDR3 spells CASSPQVDTDTQYF. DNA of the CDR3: TGTGCCAGCTCACCACAGGTAGACACAGATACGCAGTATTTT.

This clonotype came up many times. The CDR3 nucleotides read TGTGCCAGCAGCTTAACCCCAGCTATGAACACTGAAGCTTTCTTT. This translates into CASSLTPAMNTEAFF. The J gene is TRBJ1-1, the V gene TRBV7-2; D gene uncertain. Germline V gives CDR1 SGHTA, CDR2 FQGNSA. Trimming took 2 bases from V and 0 from J, leaving 10 bases between them. The CDR3 extends over 15 amino acids.

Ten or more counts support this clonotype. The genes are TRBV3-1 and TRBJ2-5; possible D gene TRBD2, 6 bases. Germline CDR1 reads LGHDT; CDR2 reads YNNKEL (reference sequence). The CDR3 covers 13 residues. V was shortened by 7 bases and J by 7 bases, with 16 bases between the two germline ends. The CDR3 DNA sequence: TGTGCCAGCATCCCGGGCTCCGGGGGGACCCAGTACTTC. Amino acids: CASIPGSGGTQYF.

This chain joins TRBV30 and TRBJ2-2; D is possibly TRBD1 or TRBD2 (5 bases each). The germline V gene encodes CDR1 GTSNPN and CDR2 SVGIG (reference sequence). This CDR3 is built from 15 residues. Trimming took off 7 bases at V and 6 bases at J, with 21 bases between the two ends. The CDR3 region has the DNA TGTGCCTTACAGACCGGGATAATAGGGGCCGGGGAGCTGTTTTTT. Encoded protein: CALQTGIIGAGELFF.

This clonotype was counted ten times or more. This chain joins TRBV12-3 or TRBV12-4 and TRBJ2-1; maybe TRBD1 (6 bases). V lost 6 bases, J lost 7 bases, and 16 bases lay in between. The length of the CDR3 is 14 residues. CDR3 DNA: TGTGCCAGCAGCCCTTCCAGCAGGGGTAATGAGCAGTTCTTC. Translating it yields CASSPSSRGNEQFF.

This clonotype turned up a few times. CDR3 coding DNA: TGCAGCGTTGACAGGGCGGGAGGCTACACCTTC. Protein: CSVDRAGGYTF. The chain uses TRBV29-1 and TRBJ1-2; maybe TRBD1 (5 bases). V was trimmed by 3 bases and J by 8 bases, leaving 10 bases between them. This CDR3 spans 11 amino acids. CDR1 is SQVTM and CDR2 is ANQGSEA in the germline V gene.

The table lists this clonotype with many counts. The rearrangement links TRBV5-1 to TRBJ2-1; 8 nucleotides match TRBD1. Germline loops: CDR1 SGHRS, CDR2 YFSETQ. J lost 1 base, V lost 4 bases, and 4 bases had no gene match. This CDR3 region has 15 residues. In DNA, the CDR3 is TGCGCCAGCAGCATTACAGGGGGGTCCTACAATGAGCAGTTCTTC. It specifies CASSITGGSYNEQFF. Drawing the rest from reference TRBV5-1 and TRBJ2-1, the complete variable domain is KAGVTQTPRYLIKTRGQQVTLSCSPISGHRSVSWYQQTPGQGLQFLFEYFSETQRNKGNFPGRFSGRQFSNSRSEMNVSTLELGDSALYLCASSITGGSYNEQFFGPGTRLTVL.

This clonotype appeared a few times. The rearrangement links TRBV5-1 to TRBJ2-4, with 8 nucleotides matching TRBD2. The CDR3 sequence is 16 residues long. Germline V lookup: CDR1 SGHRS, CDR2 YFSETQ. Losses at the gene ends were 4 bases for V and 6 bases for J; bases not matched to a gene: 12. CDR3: CASSQPVLGLANIQYF. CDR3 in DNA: TGCGCCAGCAGCCAGCCTGTCTTAGGACTAGCAAACATTCAGTACTTC.

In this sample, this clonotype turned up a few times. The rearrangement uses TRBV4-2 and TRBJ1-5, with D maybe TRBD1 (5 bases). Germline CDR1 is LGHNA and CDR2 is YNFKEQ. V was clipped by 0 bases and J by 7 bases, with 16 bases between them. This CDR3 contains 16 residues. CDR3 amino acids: CASSQEQQASRQPQHF. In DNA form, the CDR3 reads TGTGCCAGCAGCCAAGAGCAACAGGCTTCAAGGCAGCCCCAGCATTTT.

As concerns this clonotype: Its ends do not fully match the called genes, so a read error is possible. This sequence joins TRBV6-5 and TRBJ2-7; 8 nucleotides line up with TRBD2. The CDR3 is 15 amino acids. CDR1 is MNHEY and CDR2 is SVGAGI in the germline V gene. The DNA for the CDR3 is TGTGCCAGCACCTTACTAGCGGTCCCTCCAAGCGAGCGGTACTTC. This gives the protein CASTLLAVPPSERYF.

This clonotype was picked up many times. The CDR3 sequence: CASSQVAGADTEAFF. The CDR3 DNA reads TGTGCCAGCAGCCAAGTTGCGGGTGCCGACACTGAAGCTTTCTTT. The gene calls are TRBV14 and TRBJ1-1, with D hard to call. The V gene lost 1 base and the J gene lost 3 bases, with 12 bases spanning the gap. CDR3 length: 15 residues. Germline CDR1 reads SGHDN; CDR2 reads FVKESK. The whole variable domain, remainder taken from reference TRBV14 and TRBJ1-1, is EAGVTQFPSHSVIEKGQTVTLRCDPISGHDNLYWYRRVMGKEIKFLLHFVKESKQDESGMPNNRFLAERTGGTYSTLKVQPAELEDSGVYFCASSQVAGADTEAFFGQGTRLTVV.

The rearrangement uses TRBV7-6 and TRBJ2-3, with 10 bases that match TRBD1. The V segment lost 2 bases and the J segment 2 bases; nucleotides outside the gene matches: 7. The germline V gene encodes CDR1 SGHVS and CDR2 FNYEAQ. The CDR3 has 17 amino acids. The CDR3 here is CASSLRAGTGDTDTQYF. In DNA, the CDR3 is TGTGCCAGCAGCTTAAGGGCCGGGACAGGGGACACAGATACGCAGTATTTT.

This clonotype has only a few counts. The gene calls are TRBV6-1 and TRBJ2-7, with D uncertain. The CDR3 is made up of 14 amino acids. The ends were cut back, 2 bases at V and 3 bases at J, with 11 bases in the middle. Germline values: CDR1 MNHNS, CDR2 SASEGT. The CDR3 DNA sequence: TGTGCCAGCAGTGAAAGGGATGACCTCTACGAGCAGTACTTC. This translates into CASSERDDLYEQYF.

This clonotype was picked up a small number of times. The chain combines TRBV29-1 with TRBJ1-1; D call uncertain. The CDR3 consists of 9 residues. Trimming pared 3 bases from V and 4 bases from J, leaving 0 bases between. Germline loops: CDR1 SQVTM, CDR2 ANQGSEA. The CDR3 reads CSVDTEAFF. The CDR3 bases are TGCAGCGTTGACACTGAAGCTTTCTTT. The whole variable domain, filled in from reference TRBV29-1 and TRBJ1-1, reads SAVISQKPSRDICQRGTSLTIQCQVDSQVTMMFWYRQQPGQSLTLIATANQGSEATYESGFVIDKFPISRPNLTFSTLTVSNMSPEDSSIYLCSVDTEAFFGQGTRLTVV.